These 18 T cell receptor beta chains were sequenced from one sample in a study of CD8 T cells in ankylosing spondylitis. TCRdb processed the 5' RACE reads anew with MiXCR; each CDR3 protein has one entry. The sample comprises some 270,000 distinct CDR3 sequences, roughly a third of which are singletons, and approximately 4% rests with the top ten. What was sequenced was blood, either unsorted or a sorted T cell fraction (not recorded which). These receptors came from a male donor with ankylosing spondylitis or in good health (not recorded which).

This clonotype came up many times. The CDR3 DNA reads TGCAGCGTTGAAAGGAAGGTGAACACTGAAGCTTTCTTT. This translates into CSVERKVNTEAFF. The chain combines TRBV29-1 with TRBJ1-1; no firm D call. The CDR3 totals 13 residues. Germline V gene data show CDR1 as SQVTM and CDR2 as ANQGSEA. The V end was cut by 2 bases, the J end by 0 bases, with 7 bases between.

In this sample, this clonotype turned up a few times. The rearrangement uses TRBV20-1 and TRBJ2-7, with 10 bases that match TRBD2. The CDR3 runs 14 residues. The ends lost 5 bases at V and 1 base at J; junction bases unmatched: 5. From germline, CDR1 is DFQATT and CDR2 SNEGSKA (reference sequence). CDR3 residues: CSAEGTSESYEQYF. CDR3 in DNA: TGCAGTGCTGAAGGGACTAGCGAATCCTACGAGCAGTACTTC.

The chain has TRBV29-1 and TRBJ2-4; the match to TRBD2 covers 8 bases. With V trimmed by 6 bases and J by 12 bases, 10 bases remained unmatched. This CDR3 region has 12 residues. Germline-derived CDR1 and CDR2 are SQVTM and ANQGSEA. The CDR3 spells CSVGRVAGSQYF. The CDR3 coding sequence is TGCAGCGTCGGTAGGGTAGCGGGGAGTCAGTACTTC.

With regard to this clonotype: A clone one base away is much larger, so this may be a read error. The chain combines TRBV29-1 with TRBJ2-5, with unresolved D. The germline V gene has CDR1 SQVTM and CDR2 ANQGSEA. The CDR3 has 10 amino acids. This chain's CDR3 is CIVQRETQYF. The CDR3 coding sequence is TGCATCGTTCAAAGAGAGACCCAGTACTTC.

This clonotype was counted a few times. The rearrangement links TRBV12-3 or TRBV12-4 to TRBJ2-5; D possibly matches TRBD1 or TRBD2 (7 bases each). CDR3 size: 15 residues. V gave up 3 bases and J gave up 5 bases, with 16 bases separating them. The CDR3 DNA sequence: TGTGCCAGCAGTTTGCCCGTGGGAGGGGGCGAGACCCAGTACTTC. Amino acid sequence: CASSLPVGGGETQYF.

The CDR3 nucleotides are TGCAGCGTTATGGGACAGGGCAACTATGGCTACACCTTC. Its translation is CSVMGQGNYGYTF. The chain uses TRBV29-1 and TRBJ1-2, with TRBD1 matching over 9 bases. The CDR3 contains 13 residues. Germline lookup yields CDR1 SQVTM and CDR2 ANQGSEA. V trimming: 5 bases; J trimming: 2 bases; junction bases outside the gene matches: 3.

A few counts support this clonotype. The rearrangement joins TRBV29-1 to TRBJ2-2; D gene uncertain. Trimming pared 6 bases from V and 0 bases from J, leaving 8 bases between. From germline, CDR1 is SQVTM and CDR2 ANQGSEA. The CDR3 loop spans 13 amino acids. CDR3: CSVEEANTGELFF. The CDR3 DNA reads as TGCAGCGTAGAGGAAGCGAACACCGGGGAGCTGTTTTTT.

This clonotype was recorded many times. CDR3 loop: CSAQLTGQQYF. The CDR3 DNA reads as TGCAGTGCTCAATTGACGGGACAGCAGTACTTC. The chain uses TRBV20-1 and TRBJ2-7; perhaps D is TRBD1 or TRBD2 (5 bases each). Per the germline V gene, CDR1 is DFQATT and CDR2 is SNEGSKA (reference sequence). This CDR3 comprises 11 residues. V was cut by 5 bases and J by 8 bases, with 13 bases left in between.

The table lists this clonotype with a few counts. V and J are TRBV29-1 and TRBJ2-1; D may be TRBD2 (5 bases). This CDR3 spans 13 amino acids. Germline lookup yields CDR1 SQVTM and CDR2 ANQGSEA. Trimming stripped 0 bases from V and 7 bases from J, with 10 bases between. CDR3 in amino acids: CSVEDRSGNEQFF. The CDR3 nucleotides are TGCAGCGTTGAAGATCGGTCGGGGAATGAGCAGTTCTTC.

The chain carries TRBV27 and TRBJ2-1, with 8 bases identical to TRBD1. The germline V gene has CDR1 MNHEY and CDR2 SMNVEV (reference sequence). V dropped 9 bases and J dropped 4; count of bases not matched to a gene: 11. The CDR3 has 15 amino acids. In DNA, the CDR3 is TGTGCCAGTGAGCGCCCTGGACAGGGTTACAATGAGCAGTTCTTC. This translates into CASERPGQGYNEQFF.

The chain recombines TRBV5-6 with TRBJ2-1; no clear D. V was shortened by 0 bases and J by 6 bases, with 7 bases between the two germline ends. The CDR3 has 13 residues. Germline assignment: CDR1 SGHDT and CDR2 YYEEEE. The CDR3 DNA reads TGTGCCAGCAGCTTGGTAGGACGCAATGAGCAGTTCTTC. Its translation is CASSLVGRNEQFF.

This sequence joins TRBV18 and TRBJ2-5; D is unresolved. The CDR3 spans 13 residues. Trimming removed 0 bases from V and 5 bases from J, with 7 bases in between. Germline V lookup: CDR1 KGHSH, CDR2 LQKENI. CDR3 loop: CASSPPMGETQYF. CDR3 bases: TGTGCCAGCTCACCACCGATGGGGGAGACCCAGTACTTC.

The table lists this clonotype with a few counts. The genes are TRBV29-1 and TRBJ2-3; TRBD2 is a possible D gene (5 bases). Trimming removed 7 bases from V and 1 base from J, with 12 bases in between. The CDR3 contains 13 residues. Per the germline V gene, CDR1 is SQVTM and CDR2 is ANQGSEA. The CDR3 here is CSAAGGGTDTQYF. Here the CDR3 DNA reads TGCAGCGCCGCCGGAGGCGGCACAGATACGCAGTATTTT.

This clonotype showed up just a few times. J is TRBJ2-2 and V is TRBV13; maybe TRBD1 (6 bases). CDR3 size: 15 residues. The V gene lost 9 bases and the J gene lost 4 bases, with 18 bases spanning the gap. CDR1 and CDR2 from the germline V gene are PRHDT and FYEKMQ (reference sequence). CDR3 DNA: TGTGCCAGGACTCCCTTCCAGGGGAGCACCGGGGAGCTGTTTTTT. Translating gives CARTPFQGSTGELFF.

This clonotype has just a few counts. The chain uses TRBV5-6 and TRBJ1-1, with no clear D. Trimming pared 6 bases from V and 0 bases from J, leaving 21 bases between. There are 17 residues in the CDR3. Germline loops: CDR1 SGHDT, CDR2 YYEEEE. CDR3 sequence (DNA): TGTGCCAGCACCACTTTCGAGAGATGGACCGTGAACACTGAAGCTTTCTTT. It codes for CASTTFERWTVNTEAFF.

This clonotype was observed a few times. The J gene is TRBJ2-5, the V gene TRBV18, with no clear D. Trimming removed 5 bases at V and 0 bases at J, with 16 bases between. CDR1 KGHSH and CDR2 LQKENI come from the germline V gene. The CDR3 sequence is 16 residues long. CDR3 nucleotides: TGTGCCAGCTCATTTTCCCGGGTCGGACACCAAGAGACCCAGTACTTC. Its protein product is CASSFSRVGHQETQYF.

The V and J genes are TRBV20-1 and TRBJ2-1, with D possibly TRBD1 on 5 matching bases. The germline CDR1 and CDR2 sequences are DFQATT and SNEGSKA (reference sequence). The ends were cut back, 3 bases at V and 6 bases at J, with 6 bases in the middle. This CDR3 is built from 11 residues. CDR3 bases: TGCAGTGCTAGCAGGGCCAATGAGCAGTTCTTC. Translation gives CSASRANEQFF.

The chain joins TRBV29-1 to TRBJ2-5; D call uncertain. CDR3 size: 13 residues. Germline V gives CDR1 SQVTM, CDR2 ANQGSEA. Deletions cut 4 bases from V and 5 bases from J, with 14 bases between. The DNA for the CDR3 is TGCAGCGTTGGCCGGGTCCTTGGGGAGACCCAGTACTTC. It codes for CSVGRVLGETQYF. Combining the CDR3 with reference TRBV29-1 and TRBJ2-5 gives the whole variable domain SAVISQKPSRDICQRGTSLTIQCQVDSQVTMMFWYRQQPGQSLTLIATANQGSEATYESGFVIDKFPISRPNLTFSTLTVSNMSPEDSSIYLCSVGRVLGETQYFGPGTRLLVL.